The next 21 T cell receptor beta chains were all read from a single sample in a study of blood T cell repertoires in COVID-19. Data came from immunoSEQ multiplex PCR; TCRdb stores just in-frame clones and leaves some out. The data hold roughly 120,000 clones, with around four fifths observed a single time. The sample taken for sequencing was peripheral blood. These receptors were collected from a woman in her sixties or seventies with acute or convalescent COVID-19.

Remarks on this clone: At one of its ends the junction is not consistent with the germline gene, which may arise from a read error. V is TRBV7-7 and J is TRBJ1-3, with D maybe TRBD1 (5 bases). CDR1 and CDR2 (germline): SSHAT, FNYEAQ (reference sequence). CDR3 length equals 15 residues. In DNA, the CDR3 is TGTGCTAGCAGCTTAGGGGCGTCCTCTGGAAACACCATATATTTT. Encoded protein: CASSLGASSGNTIYF. Looking up the rest from reference TRBV7-7 and TRBJ1-3 gives the full variable domain: GAGVSQSPRYKVTKRGQDVTLRCDPISSHATLYWYQQALGQGPEFLTYFNYEAQPDKSGLPSDRFSAERPEGSISTLTIQRTEQRDSAMYRCASSLGASSGNTIYFGEGSWLTVV.

This clone showed up just a few times. The V and J genes are TRBV7-2 and TRBJ1-2; D possibly corresponds to TRBD1 (5 bases). The length of the CDR3 is 14 residues. Trimming pared 5 bases from V and 7 bases from J, leaving 17 bases between. Looked up from germline, CDR1 is SGHTA and CDR2 is FQGNSA. The CDR3 DNA sequence: TGTGCCAGCAGCGATGACGGGACTGCTCTTGGCTACACCTTC. It yields the protein CASSDDGTALGYTF.

This chain joins TRBV18 and TRBJ2-7, with 7 bases matching TRBD1. This CDR3 has 15 residues. The germline CDR1 and CDR2 sequences are KGHSH and LQKENI. V shed 3 bases, J shed 2 bases, and the junction held 7 bases outside the gene matches. The CDR3 bases are TGTGCCAGCTCACCGAGCCGGGACAGACCCTACGAGCAGTACTTC. As protein: CASSPSRDRPYEQYF.

This clone appeared once. J is TRBJ2-1 and V is TRBV19; 7 nucleotides match TRBD2. The CDR3 runs 16 residues. The V and J ends lost 4 bases and 2 bases, in that order; junction bases with no gene match: 8. The V gene's germline CDR1 is LNHDA and CDR2 SQIVND (reference sequence). CDR3 DNA sequence: TGTGCCAGTAGTAACCCCGGGGGGAGAGCCTACAATGAGCAGTTCTTC. Translated: CASSNPGGRAYNEQFF.

V and J are TRBV24-1 and TRBJ2-2; TRBD1 might be the D (5 bases). Germline-derived CDR1 and CDR2 are KGHDR and SFDVKD. This CDR3 contains 12 residues. V lost 10 bases to trimming and J lost 8 bases, with 13 bases between them. CDR3 in DNA: TGTGCCACGACTTCAGGGTTAGGGGAGCTGTTTTTT. Translation gives CATTSGLGELFF.

The chain employs TRBV10-1 and TRBJ1-1, with D possibly being TRBD1 (5 bases). Deletions cut 3 bases from V and 1 base from J, with 18 bases between. From germline, CDR1 is WNHNN and CDR2 SYGVQD (reference sequence). This CDR3 is 17 amino acids long. The CDR3 bases are TGCGCCAGCAGTGATCACAGGTCAGAGTGGGGGAACACTGAAGCTTTCTTT. The encoded protein is CASSDHRSEWGNTEAFF.

V and J are TRBV4-2 and TRBJ1-5; tentatively, D is TRBD1 (6 bases). The V end was cut by 3 bases, the J end by 7 bases, with 13 bases between. Germline V gives CDR1 LGHNA, CDR2 YNFKEQ. The CDR3 covers 14 residues. CDR3 amino acids: CASSHPGGVQPQHF. CDR3 bases: TGTGCCAGCAGCCACCCGGGGGGCGTACAGCCCCAGCATTTT.

The J gene is TRBJ1-5, the V gene TRBV5-5, with 8 bases matching TRBD1. Per germline, CDR1 SGHKS and CDR2 YYEKEE (reference sequence). The CDR3 is 15 amino acids. Germline trimming cut 4 bases from V and 7 bases from J; bases unmatched to any gene: 10. CDR3 DNA: TGTGCCAGCAGCCCGTCGCAGGGGGCATGGCAGCCCCAGCATTTT. Amino acid sequence: CASSPSQGAWQPQHF.

This clone was detected only a few times. The chain is built from TRBV4-3 and TRBJ1-4; 7 bases line up with TRBD1. The CDR3 runs to 16 residues. Germline V gene lookup returns CDR1 LGHNA and CDR2 YSLEER. The ends lost 1 base at V and 3 bases at J; junction bases unmatched: 5. The CDR3: CASSQAPTGPNEKLFF. For the CDR3, the DNA is TGCGCCAGCAGCCAAGCCCCGACAGGGCCTAATGAAAAACTGTTTTTT.

This clone was recorded only once. The rearrangement uses TRBV4-2 and TRBJ1-2; D not resolved. CDR3 length: 12 residues. The germline gives CDR1 LGHNA, CDR2 YNFKEQ. With 0 bases removed from V and 3 bases from J, the gap between germline ends came to 2 bases. DNA of the CDR3: TGTGCCAGCAGCCAAGACGACTATGGCTACACCTTC. Residues: CASSQDDYGYTF.

This chain uses TRBV6-2 or TRBV6-3 with TRBJ1-2; TRBD1 matches at 7 bases. Per the germline V gene, CDR1 is MNHEY and CDR2 is SVGEGT. J lost 4 bases, V lost 6 bases, and 11 bases had no gene match. The CDR3 covers 15 residues. The CDR3: CASSEPGQTTYGYTF. CDR3 in DNA: TGTGCCAGCAGCGAGCCGGGACAGACGACCTATGGCTACACCTTC.

This clone was counted only a few times. The chain carries TRBV19 and TRBJ2-4; possible D gene TRBD2, 6 bases. This CDR3 comprises 17 residues. Trimming left V 5 bases short and J 1 base short, with 18 bases between. Per germline, CDR1 LNHDA and CDR2 SQIVND (reference sequence). DNA for the CDR3: TGTGCCAGTAGTCCCCAATTTCGGGGGAGGGCCAAAAACATTCAGTACTTC. Encoded protein: CASSPQFRGRAKNIQYF.

This clone came up once. The J gene is TRBJ2-5, the V gene TRBV2; 10 bases are shared with TRBD1. From germline, CDR1 is SNHLY and CDR2 FYNNEI. With V trimmed by 11 bases and J by 5 bases, 8 bases remained unmatched. This CDR3 spans 13 amino acids. CDR3 loop: CAGDRGRVETQYF. The CDR3 bases are TGTGCCGGAGACAGGGGGCGAGTGGAGACCCAGTACTTC.

The chain combines TRBV29-1 with TRBJ2-7, with 8 nucleotides matching TRBD1. The CDR3 spans 14 residues. Germline CDR1 reads SQVTM; CDR2 reads ANQGSEA. The V gene end was trimmed by 7 bases and the J gene end by 2 bases; junction bases not matched to a gene: 10. The CDR3: CSAETGVYPYEQYF. In DNA, the CDR3 is TGCAGCGCCGAGACAGGGGTTTATCCCTACGAGCAGTACTTC.

The chain recombines TRBV28 with TRBJ2-2; TRBD2 matches at 7 bases. Looked up from germline, CDR1 is MDHEN and CDR2 is SYDVKM. V shed 7 bases and J 0 bases; nucleotides not matched to a gene: 11. CDR3 length: 17 residues. The CDR3 DNA reads TGTGCCAGCAACTACTTCTATCGGGGGGCGAACACCGGGGAGCTGTTTTTT. The encoded protein is CASNYFYRGANTGELFF.

The genes are TRBV9 and TRBJ2-3, with D perhaps TRBD1 (6 bases). This CDR3 is built from 14 residues. Germline V gene data show CDR1 as SGDLS and CDR2 as YYNGEE. Trimming removed 4 bases from V and 4 bases from J, with 13 bases in between. Here the CDR3 DNA reads TGTGCCAGCAGCACCCACAGGGTAGCAGATACGCAGTATTTT. This translates into CASSTHRVADTQYF. The full variable domain, completed using reference TRBV9 and TRBJ2-3, is DSGVTQTPKHLITATGQRVTLRCSPRSGDLSVYWYQQSLDQGLQFLIQYYNGEERAKGNILERFSAQQFPDLHSELNLSSLELGDSALYFCASSTHRVADTQYFGPGTRLTVL.

In its sample, this clone was seen a few times. The genes are TRBV20-1 and TRBJ2-4, with 11 bases matching TRBD2. Germline V gene sequence: CDR1 DFQATT, CDR2 SNEGSKA (reference sequence). V gave up 3 bases and J gave up 0 bases; unmatched junction bases: 13. The CDR3 length is 19 residues. The CDR3 reads CSASLHSGGAFEAKNIQYF. The DNA of the CDR3 is TGCAGTGCTAGTCTTCATAGCGGGGGGGCCTTCGAAGCCAAAAACATTCAGTACTTC.

J is TRBJ1-5 and V is TRBV15; tentatively, D is TRBD1 (5 bases). This CDR3 is 13 amino acids long. V was shortened by 0 bases and J by 6 bases, with 6 bases between the two germline ends. CDR1 and CDR2 (germline): LNHNV, YYDKDF (reference sequence). The CDR3 loop is CATSRDGGQPQHF. The CDR3 coding sequence is TGTGCCACCAGCAGAGACGGGGGTCAGCCCCAGCATTTT. Supplemented by reference TRBV15 and TRBJ1-5, the full variable domain reads DAMVIQNPRYQVTQFGKPVTLSCSQTLNHNVMYWYQQKSSQAPKLLFHYYDKDFNNEADTPDNFQSRRPNTSFCFLDIRSPGLGDTAMYLCATSRDGGQPQHFGDGTRLSIL.

The chain couples TRBV4-2 to TRBJ1-6; D may be TRBD1 (6 bases). The CDR3 contains 16 residues. The V end lost 0 bases, the J end lost 7 bases, and 13 bases lay between the germline ends. Germline-derived CDR1 and CDR2 are LGHNA and YNFKEQ. CDR3 amino acids: CASSQEIGTGNSPLHF. In nucleotides, the CDR3 is TGTGCCAGCAGCCAAGAAATCGGTACAGGGAATTCACCCCTCCACTTT.

The chain links TRBV28 to TRBJ1-5; TRBD1 might be the D (6 bases). The CDR3 runs to 15 residues. The V end lost 1 base, the J end lost 5 bases, and 12 bases lay between the germline ends. Germline V lookup: CDR1 MDHEN, CDR2 SYDVKM. The CDR3 is CASSLLDRLDQPQHF. The CDR3 region has the DNA TGTGCCAGCAGTTTATTAGACAGGTTAGATCAGCCCCAGCATTTT.

The chain couples TRBV4-2 to TRBJ2-1; tentatively, D is TRBD1 (5 bases). The V gene's germline CDR1 is LGHNA and CDR2 YNFKEQ. The CDR3 is 15 amino acids. Trimming stripped 1 base from V and 5 bases from J, with 12 bases between. The CDR3 sequence is CASSQVGGADNEQFF. For the CDR3, the DNA is TGTGCCAGCAGCCAAGTGGGTGGGGCCGACAATGAGCAGTTCTTC.